This T cell receptor beta chain derives from a study of early T cells in non-severe SARS-CoV-2 infection. In the library, individual cDNA molecules carried attached unique molecular identifiers. TCRdb ran MiXCR on the 5' RACE reads and lists one entry per CDR3 protein. The sample carries some 40,000 distinct CDR3 sequences, around 4.5% recorded once. This CDR3 contains 12 residues. The germline gives CDR1 SGHTA, CDR2 FQGNSA. V lost 7 bases and J 9 bases, leaving 14 bases between the germline ends. The TCR originated in an adult who was a healthcare worker with PCR-confirmed SARS-CoV-2 infection or an uninfected control (not recorded which). The V gene is TRBV7-2, the J gene TRBJ2-3, with D perhaps TRBD2 (6 bases). Sequencing input: whole blood. The CDR3 nucleotides are TGTGCCAGCACCACTCTAGCGTTAACGCAGTATTTT. The encoded protein is CASTTLALTQYF.